Below, one TCR beta chain is given with its context. Primers for the PCR totalled 60 Vbeta and 13 Jbeta. Using immunoSEQ multiplex PCR, the repertoire was profiled, and TCRdb retains in-frame clones only, with some absent. The sample consists of some 94,000 clones, over 65% of them appearing once. The sample is drawn from a study of cytomegalovirus exposure and HLA in healthy donors. The CDR3 contains 12 residues. V and J are TRBV12-1 and TRBJ2-7; TRBD1 is the table's D call and was not checked against the DNA. TRBV12-1 represents a pseudogene. This TCR derives from a man in his forties in good health and CMV-seronegative. Sequences were obtained from PBMCs. CDR3 coding DNA: TGTGCCAGCAGCCATACAGGTGTCGAGCAGTACTTC. Protein sequence: CASSHTGVEQYF.